These T cell receptor beta chains were read from a single sample in a study of radiation and T cells in renal cell carcinoma. The repertoire was sequenced with immunoSEQ multiplex PCR; TCRdb's copy has only in-frame clones and lacks some. The data show roughly 130,000 clones, approximately 80% seen once. Source: blood, taken from a patient whose treatment included radiotherapy and nephrectomy. The receptors originated from a woman aged 60-70 years with renal cell carcinoma. Both conserved end residues are part of each CDR3. D genes are given only for firm matches. Only some rows state a clone size, as once, few, many or a class for expanded clones.

V,J,size,D,CDR3,DNA
TRBV30,TRBJ1-2,-,-,CAWSAYYGYTF,TGTGCCTGGAGTGCGTACTATGGCTACACCTTC
TRBV28,TRBJ2-7,-,-,CASSVRGNEQYF,TGTGCCAGCAGTGTCCGGGGCAACGAGCAGTACTTC
TRBV7-3,TRBJ2-3,-,-,CASSFGGTTDTQYF,TGTGCCAGCAGCTTCGGTGGCACCACAGATACGCAGTATTTT
TRBV6-6,TRBJ1-4,-,TRBD1,CASSRPRDRGNEKLFF,TGTGCCAGCAGCCGACCCCGGGACAGGGGGAATGAAAAACTGTTTTTT
TRBV29-1,TRBJ1-2,-,TRBD1,CSVVGTGVGYTF,TGCAGCGTTGTTGGGACAGGGGTCGGCTACACCTTC
TRBV6-5,TRBJ1-1,once,-,CASTSSGRRAFF,TGTGCCAGCACCTCCTCGGGGCGGCGGGCTTTCTTT
TRBV9,TRBJ2-2,-,-,CASRTGEGQLTGELFF,TGTGCCAGCAGAACCGGGGAAGGACAGCTAACCGGGGAGCTGTTTTTT
TRBV5-4,TRBJ1-3,few,TRBD1,CASSVDRGAGNTIYF,TGTGCCAGCAGCGTTGACAGGGGAGCTGGAAACACCATATATTTT
TRBV6-6,TRBJ2-1,-,-,CASSSPLAGNEQFF,TGTGCCAGCAGTTCCCCCCTTGCGGGGAATGAGCAGTTCTTC
TRBV27,TRBJ1-6,few,-,CASSLFINSPLHF,TGTGCCAGCAGTTTATTCATAAATTCACCCCTCCACTTT
TRBV6-5,TRBJ2-7,-,-,CASSFVGRQYF,TGTGCCAGCAGTTTTGTGGGGCGGCAGTACTTC
TRBV6-5,TRBJ2-2,-,TRBD1,CASSPLTGAGELFF,TGTGCCAGCAGTCCACTGACAGGGGCCGGGGAGCTGTTTTTT
TRBV18,TRBJ1-1,-,-,CASSTTEGTEAFF,TGTGCCAGCTCAACTACGGAGGGCACTGAAGCTTTCTTT
TRBV7-2,TRBJ2-5,-,-,CASSLLVQGGETQYF,TGTGCCAGCAGCTTATTGGTACAGGGAGGAGAGACCCAGTACTTC
TRBV6-1,TRBJ2-5,-,-,CASSLTGIQETQYF,TGTGCCAGCAGCCTTACAGGGATCCAAGAGACCCAGTACTTC
TRBV5-1,TRBJ1-3,few,TRBD1,CASSSGQPGNTIYF,TGCGCCAGCAGCTCGGGACAGCCAGGAAACACCATATATTTT
TRBV14,TRBJ2-7,-,TRBD1,CASSQDLGQGAHEQYF,TGTGCCAGCAGCCAAGATTTAGGACAGGGGGCCCACGAGCAGTACTTC
TRBV29-1,TRBJ1-2,-,TRBD1,CSVGEGADYGYTF,TGCAGCGTTGGAGAGGGGGCGGACTATGGCTACACCTTC
TRBV6-4,TRBJ1-3,-,-,CASSDSGRSSGARGNTIYF,TGTGCCAGCAGTGACTCGGGCCGGTCGTCGGGGGCACGAGGAAACACCATATATTTT
TRBV29-1,TRBJ1-1,-,-,CSVPGQYTEAFF,TGCAGCGTACCTGGACAGTACACTGAAGCTTTCTTT
TRBV29-1,TRBJ1-3,-,-,CSVVVLSGNTIYF,TGCAGCGTTGTTGTCCTCTCTGGAAACACCATATATTTT
TRBV2,TRBJ2-7,few,TRBD2,CARGGGQTSVEQYF,TGTGCCAGGGGCGGGGGGCAAACGTCCGTCGAGCAGTACTTC
TRBV18,TRBJ1-1,-,TRBD1,CASSPAGGANTEAFF,TGTGCCAGCTCACCAGCAGGGGGCGCGAACACTGAAGCTTTCTTT
TRBV5-4,TRBJ2-2,-,-,CASRVDTNTGELFF,TGTGCCAGCAGGGTTGACACGAACACCGGGGAGCTGTTTTTT
TRBV6-1,TRBJ2-7,-,-,CASGLEVYEQYF,TGTGCCTCTGGACTGGAAGTTTACGAGCAGTACTTC
TRBV10-3,TRBJ2-7,-,TRBD2,CAISGTSGRAGFVQYF,TGTGCCATCAGTGGGACTAGCGGGAGGGCAGGATTCGTGCAGTACTTC
TRBV27,TRBJ1-5,-,-,CASSSRDFSNQPQHF,TGTGCCAGCAGCTCCCGGGATTTTAGCAATCAGCCCCAGCATTTT
TRBV28,TRBJ2-5,-,-,CAPAREEETQYF,TGTGCCCCTGCGAGAGAGGAAGAGACCCAGTACTTC
TRBV28,TRBJ2-7,-,-,CASSVLQGGEQYF,TGTGCCAGCAGTGTACTACAGGGCGGCGAGCAGTACTTC
TRBV5-6,TRBJ2-7,-,-,CACAAYEQYF,TGTGCCTGCGCTGCTTACGAGCAGTACTTC
TRBV5-6,TRBJ2-1,-,TRBD2,CASSLLLAAGANEQFF,TGTGCCAGCAGCTTACTTCTTGCAGCGGGGGCCAATGAGCAGTTCTTC
TRBV29-1,TRBJ2-6,-,-,CSVEDLGGAGANVLTF,TGCAGCGTTGAAGATTTAGGAGGGGCTGGGGCCAACGTCCTGACTTTC
TRBV6-6,TRBJ2-7,once,TRBD1,CASSYASGGPGEQYF,TGTGCCAGCAGTTACGCGTCAGGGGGTCCTGGCGAGCAGTACTTC
TRBV19,TRBJ2-7,once,TRBD2,CASSNTGGYEQYF,TGTGCCAGTAGTAACACGGGAGGCTACGAGCAGTACTTC
TRBV4-2,TRBJ2-3,-,-,CASSQPPLDHYSTDTQYF,TGTGCCAGCAGCCAACCACCCCTGGACCACTATAGCACAGATACGCAGTATTTT